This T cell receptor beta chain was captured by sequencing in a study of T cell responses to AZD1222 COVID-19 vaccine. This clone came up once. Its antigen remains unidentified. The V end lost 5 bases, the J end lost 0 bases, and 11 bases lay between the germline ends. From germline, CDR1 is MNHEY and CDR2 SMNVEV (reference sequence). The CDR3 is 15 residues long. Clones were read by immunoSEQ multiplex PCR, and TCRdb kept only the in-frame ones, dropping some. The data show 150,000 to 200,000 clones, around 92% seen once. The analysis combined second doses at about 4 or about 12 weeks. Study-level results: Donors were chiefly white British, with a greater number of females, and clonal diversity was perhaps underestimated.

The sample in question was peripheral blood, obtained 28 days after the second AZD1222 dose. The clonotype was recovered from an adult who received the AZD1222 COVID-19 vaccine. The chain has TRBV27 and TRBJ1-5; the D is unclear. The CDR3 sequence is CASSPSWGSNQPQHF. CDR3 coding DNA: TGTGCCAGCAGTCCCTCGTGGGGTAGCAATCAGCCCCAGCATTTT.